Listed here are 24 T cell receptor beta chains from one sample, sequenced in a study of beta chain features in type 1 diabetes. Findings and limits, study-wide: Moderate yet significant TCRB CDR3 shortening was seen in Type 1 diabetes patients in all four CD4+ subsets.

The authors reverse transcribed all of the isolated RNA, so sequencing captured expressed TCRB transcripts. Sequenced by immunoSEQ multiplex PCR; TCRdb stores in-frame clones only, minus some. Among 330,000 or so clones listed, around 12% were seen once. No antigen is known for these receptors. Sequencing was carried out using naive CD4+ T cells from blood. Receptors originate from a woman aged 18-29 years with type 1 diabetes.

V usage is TRBV30 and J usage is TRBJ1-5; D is perhaps TRBD1 (5 bases). This CDR3 has 14 amino acids. CDR1 and CDR2 (germline): GTSNPN, SVGIG (reference sequence). Trimming removed 3 bases at V and 1 base at J, with 10 bases between. The CDR3 region is CAWRSQASNQPQHF. The CDR3 DNA sequence: TGTGCCTGGAGATCACAGGCGAGCAATCAGCCCCAGCATTTT.

This clone was picked up a small number of times. Here the CDR3 reads CASKGAYEQYF. CDR3 DNA sequence: TGCGCCAGCAAGGGGGCCTACGAGCAGTACTTC. V is TRBV5-1 and J is TRBJ2-7, with D maybe TRBD1 (6 bases). The V end was cut by 6 bases, the J end by 2 bases, with 6 bases between. This CDR3 has 11 residues. From germline, CDR1 is SGHRS and CDR2 YFSETQ.

This rearrangement joins TRBV7-2 to TRBJ2-5; 9 nucleotides align to TRBD2. V lost 0 bases to trimming and J lost 4 bases; unmatched junction nucleotides: 3. This CDR3 comprises 15 residues. Germline assignment: CDR1 SGHTA and CDR2 FQGNSA. CDR3 nucleotides: TGTGCCAGCAGCTTAGCCGGGACTAGCCCAGAGACCCAGTACTTC. Translated, it gives CASSLAGTSPETQYF. Full variable domain (outside the CDR3, taken from reference TRBV7-2 and TRBJ2-5): GAGVSQSPSNKVTEKGKDVELRCDPISGHTALYWYRQSLGQGLEFLIYFQGNSAPDKSGLPSDRFSAERTGGSVSTLTIQRTQQEDSAVYLCASSLAGTSPETQYFGPGTRLLVL.

This clone has only a few counts. The chain is built from TRBV19 and TRBJ2-7; D perhaps matches TRBD2 (6 bases). The V end lost 7 bases, the J end lost 0 bases, and 13 bases lay between the germline ends. Germline values: CDR1 LNHDA, CDR2 SQIVND (reference sequence). The CDR3 consists of 14 residues. The DNA of the CDR3 is TGTGCCAGTACCCGGGACTCATCCTCCTACGAGCAGTACTTC. Protein product: CASTRDSSSYEQYF.

The chain joins TRBV6-5 to TRBJ2-3; TRBD2 matches at 9 bases. The CDR3 covers 12 residues. Germline CDR1 is MNHEY and CDR2 is SVGAGI. The CDR3 nucleotides read TGTGGGCGGGGGGGGTCCACAGATACGCAGTATTTT. Protein: CGRGGSTDTQYF.

The CDR3 protein is CASSLVSGGSDTQYF. CDR3 DNA: TGCGCCAGCAGCCTCGTTAGCGGGGGGTCCGATACGCAGTATTTT. The chain is built from TRBV4-3 and TRBJ2-3, with 10 bases identical to TRBD2. The CDR3 contains 15 residues. V gave up 4 bases and J gave up 6 bases; unmatched junction bases: 7. Germline V gene lookup returns CDR1 LGHNA and CDR2 YSLEER.

This clone was seen a few times. V gene TRBV27 combines with J gene TRBJ2-1; no definite D call. Trimming shortened V by 6 bases and J by 6 bases, and 12 bases separated the two germline ends. CDR3 length: 13 residues. Germline V lookup: CDR1 MNHEY, CDR2 SMNVEV (reference sequence). The CDR3 is CASSLKSVNEQFF. The CDR3 region has the DNA TGTGCCAGCAGCCTGAAGAGCGTCAATGAGCAGTTCTTC.

This clone was observed a few times. J is TRBJ2-1 and V is TRBV4-3; 10 bases line up with TRBD2. The CDR3 runs to 16 residues. CDR1 and CDR2 from the germline V gene are LGHNA and YSLEER. The ends lost 4 bases at V and 9 bases at J; junction bases unmatched: 12. The CDR3 reads CASSPNGLAGVSEQFF. The CDR3 DNA reads as TGCGCCAGCAGCCCCAACGGGCTAGCGGGAGTAAGTGAGCAGTTCTTC.

This clone was recorded a few times. This rearrangement joins TRBV7-9 to TRBJ2-3, with 7 bases fitting TRBD2. This CDR3 spans 14 amino acids. CDR1 is SEHNR and CDR2 is FQNEAQ in the germline V gene (reference sequence). Trimming at V came to 5 bases and at J to 2 bases, leaving 4 bases not matched to a gene. This CDR3 reads CASSRGGATDTQYF. Written as DNA, the CDR3 is TGTGCCAGCAGCCGCGGGGGAGCCACAGATACGCAGTATTTT.

This clone was counted only a few times. V usage is TRBV5-1 and J usage is TRBJ2-1; D unclear. This CDR3 has 13 amino acids. With 0 bases removed from V and 9 bases from J, the gap between germline ends came to 10 bases. Germline V gives CDR1 SGHRS, CDR2 YFSETQ. DNA for the CDR3: TGCGCCAGCAGCTTGGCTTTGCCGGGTGAGCAGTTCTTC. It specifies CASSLALPGEQFF.

This chain joins TRBV7-9 and TRBJ1-1; no definite D call. Germline CDR1 reads SEHNR; CDR2 reads FQNEAQ (reference sequence). Between the trimmed V and J ends, which lost 1 base and 1 base, there was a span of 10 bases. CDR3 length: 15 amino acids. The CDR3 region is CASSLVRSQNTEAFF. Here the CDR3 DNA reads TGTGCCAGCAGCTTAGTACGGAGTCAGAACACTGAAGCTTTCTTT.

This clone was observed a handful of times. The chain links TRBV5-1 to TRBJ2-7; 11 nucleotides align to TRBD1. The CDR3 has 18 amino acids. CDR1 and CDR2 from the germline V gene are SGHRS and YFSETQ. V was clipped by 3 bases and J by 0 bases; unmatched bases: 11. CDR3 bases: TGCGCCAGCAGCTCTAGGACAGGGGGCGCCCGCTCCTCCTACGAGCAGTACTTC. Translating it yields CASSSRTGGARSSYEQYF.

This clone appeared a few times. V gene TRBV6-5 combines with J gene TRBJ1-5; 8 bases agree with TRBD1. Germline CDR1 and CDR2: MNHEY and SVGAGI. V shed 4 bases and J 6 bases; nucleotides not matched to a gene: 5. This CDR3 has 14 residues. The CDR3 DNA sequence: TGTGCCAGCAGTTCCGACAGGGGACGTCAGCCCCAGCATTTT. It is translated as CASSSDRGRQPQHF.

This clone was seen more than once but under ten times. The rearrangement uses TRBV29-1 and TRBJ2-7; 7 nucleotides align to TRBD1. Germline lookup yields CDR1 SQVTM and CDR2 ANQGSEA. CDR3 length: 11 residues. With V trimmed by 6 bases and J by 5 bases, 4 bases remained unmatched. The CDR3 here is CSVSTGHEQYF. DNA for the CDR3: TGCAGCGTGTCGACAGGGCACGAGCAGTACTTC.

This clone turned up a few times. This chain links TRBV7-2 with TRBJ2-3; D might be TRBD2 (7 bases). This CDR3 region has 12 residues. Per germline, CDR1 SGHTA and CDR2 FQGNSA. Trimming pared 8 bases from V and 3 bases from J, leaving 9 bases between. The DNA of the CDR3 is TGTGCCAGCGGGGGGGCAACAGATACGCAGTATTTT. Its protein product is CASGGATDTQYF.

The V gene is TRBV7-2, the J gene TRBJ1-6, with a tentative D call TRBD1 (5 bases). The CDR3 is 15 residues long. V was clipped by 3 bases and J by 9 bases, with 15 bases between them. From germline, CDR1 is SGHTA and CDR2 FQGNSA. The CDR3 spells CASSFRQPFSSPLHF. In nucleotides, the CDR3 is TGTGCCAGCAGCTTCCGACAGCCCTTTAGTTCACCCCTCCACTTT.

The chain employs TRBV25-1 and TRBJ2-7; TRBD2 is a possible D gene (6 bases). V dropped 2 bases and J dropped 5 bases, with 10 bases sitting between them. Germline loops: CDR1 MGHDK, CDR2 SYGVNS. This CDR3 has 13 amino acids. In nucleotides, the CDR3 is TGTGCCAGCAGTGAAGTGGGACTCGACGAGCAGTACTTC. Translated: CASSEVGLDEQYF.

This clone appeared a few times. As DNA, the CDR3 is TGTGCCATCAGTGAGTCCGTAGCGGGCGTCTACGAGCAGTACTTC. It translates to CAISESVAGVYEQYF. The chain joins TRBV10-3 to TRBJ2-7; 7 nucleotides agree with TRBD2. V trimming: 0 bases; J trimming: 3 bases; junction bases outside the gene matches: 5. This CDR3 comprises 15 residues. Germline values: CDR1 ENHRY, CDR2 SYGVKD.

This clone was picked up a small number of times. V gene TRBV4-3 combines with J gene TRBJ2-1, with a possible D match to TRBD2 (5 bases). CDR3 length: 15 residues. Between the trimmed V and J ends, which lost 4 bases and 0 bases, there was a span of 10 bases. Germline CDR1 is LGHNA and CDR2 is YSLEER. CDR3 in DNA: TGCGCCAGCAGCCGGATCCGGGACTCCTACAATGAGCAGTTCTTC. It codes for CASSRIRDSYNEQFF.

This clone has more than one count but fewer than ten. The V call is TRBV5-1, the J call TRBJ2-7, with 7 bases identical to TRBD2. This CDR3 is 17 amino acids long. V was clipped by 0 bases and J by 1 base; unmatched bases: 10. Per the germline V gene, CDR1 is SGHRS and CDR2 is YFSETQ. DNA of the CDR3: TGCGCCAGCAGCTTGGCTTCCGGCGGGAGTATATCCTACGAGCAGTACTTC. Protein product: CASSLASGGSISYEQYF.

This clone has a single count. V gene TRBV18 combines with J gene TRBJ1-5, with 7 bases matching TRBD1. CDR3 size: 13 residues. Germline CDR1 and CDR2: KGHSH and LQKENI. V shed 11 bases, J shed 3 bases, and the junction held 7 bases outside the gene matches. The CDR3 spells CAGRQGDNQPQHF. The CDR3 region has the DNA TGTGCCGGAAGACAGGGCGACAATCAGCCCCAGCATTTT.

In its sample, this clone was seen a few times. This chain connects TRBV5-6 to TRBJ1-6; 11 bases line up with TRBD1. V trimming: 7 bases; J trimming: 16 bases; junction bases outside the gene matches: 16. Germline V lookup: CDR1 SGHDT, CDR2 YYEEEE. This CDR3 comprises 15 residues. The CDR3 here is CASAFKDRGLKSLHF. The CDR3 DNA reads as TGTGCCAGCGCCTTCAAGGACAGGGGGCTGAAGTCTCTCCACTTT.

The rearrangement uses TRBV14 and TRBJ1-1; the D gene is possibly TRBD1 (6 bases). V was shortened by 2 bases and J by 1 base, with 14 bases between the two germline ends. The CDR3 contains 16 residues. Germline CDR1 reads SGHDN; CDR2 reads FVKESK. The CDR3 is CASSQKGTGRNTEAFF. CDR3 DNA: TGTGCCAGCAGCCAAAAAGGAACAGGGAGGAACACTGAAGCTTTCTTT.

This clone has more than one count but fewer than ten. This chain links TRBV7-2 with TRBJ2-2; 10 positions match TRBD2. The J segment lost 6 bases and the V segment lost 11 bases, leaving 9 bases of the junction unmatched. The germline gives CDR1 SGHTA, CDR2 FQGNSA. The CDR3 is 14 amino acids. The CDR3, as DNA: TGTGCCTGCCGACTAGCGGGTCTCGCCGGGGAGCTGTTTTTT. It yields the protein CACRLAGLAGELFF.